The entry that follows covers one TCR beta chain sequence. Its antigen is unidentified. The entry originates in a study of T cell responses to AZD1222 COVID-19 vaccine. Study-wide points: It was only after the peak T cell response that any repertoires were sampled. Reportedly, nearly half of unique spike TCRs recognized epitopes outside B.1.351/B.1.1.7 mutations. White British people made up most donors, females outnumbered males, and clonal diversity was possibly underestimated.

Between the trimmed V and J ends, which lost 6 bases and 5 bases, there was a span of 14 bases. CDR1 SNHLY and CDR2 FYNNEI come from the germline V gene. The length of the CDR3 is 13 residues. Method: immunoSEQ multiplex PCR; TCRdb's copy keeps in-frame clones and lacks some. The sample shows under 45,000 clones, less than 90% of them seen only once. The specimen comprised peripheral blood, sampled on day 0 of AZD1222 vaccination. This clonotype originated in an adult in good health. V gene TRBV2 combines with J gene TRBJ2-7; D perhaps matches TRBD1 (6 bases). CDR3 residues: CASSGQYSHEQYF. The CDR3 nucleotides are TGTGCCAGCAGCGGACAGTATTCCCACGAGCAGTACTTC.